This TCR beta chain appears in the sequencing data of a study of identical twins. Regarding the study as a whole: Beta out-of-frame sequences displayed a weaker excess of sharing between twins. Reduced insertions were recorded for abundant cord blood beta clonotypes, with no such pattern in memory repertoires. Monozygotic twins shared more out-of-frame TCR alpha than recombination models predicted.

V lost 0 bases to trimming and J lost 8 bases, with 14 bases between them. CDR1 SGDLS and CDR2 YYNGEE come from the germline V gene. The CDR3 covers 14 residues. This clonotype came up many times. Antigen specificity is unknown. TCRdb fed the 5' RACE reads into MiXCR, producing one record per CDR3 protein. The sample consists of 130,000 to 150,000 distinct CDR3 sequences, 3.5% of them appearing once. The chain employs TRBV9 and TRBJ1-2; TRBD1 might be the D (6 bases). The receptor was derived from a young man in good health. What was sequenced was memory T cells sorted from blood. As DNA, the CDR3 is TGTGCCAGCAGCGTAGCCGGGGGCACTGACGGCTACACCTTC. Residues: CASSVAGGTDGYTF.